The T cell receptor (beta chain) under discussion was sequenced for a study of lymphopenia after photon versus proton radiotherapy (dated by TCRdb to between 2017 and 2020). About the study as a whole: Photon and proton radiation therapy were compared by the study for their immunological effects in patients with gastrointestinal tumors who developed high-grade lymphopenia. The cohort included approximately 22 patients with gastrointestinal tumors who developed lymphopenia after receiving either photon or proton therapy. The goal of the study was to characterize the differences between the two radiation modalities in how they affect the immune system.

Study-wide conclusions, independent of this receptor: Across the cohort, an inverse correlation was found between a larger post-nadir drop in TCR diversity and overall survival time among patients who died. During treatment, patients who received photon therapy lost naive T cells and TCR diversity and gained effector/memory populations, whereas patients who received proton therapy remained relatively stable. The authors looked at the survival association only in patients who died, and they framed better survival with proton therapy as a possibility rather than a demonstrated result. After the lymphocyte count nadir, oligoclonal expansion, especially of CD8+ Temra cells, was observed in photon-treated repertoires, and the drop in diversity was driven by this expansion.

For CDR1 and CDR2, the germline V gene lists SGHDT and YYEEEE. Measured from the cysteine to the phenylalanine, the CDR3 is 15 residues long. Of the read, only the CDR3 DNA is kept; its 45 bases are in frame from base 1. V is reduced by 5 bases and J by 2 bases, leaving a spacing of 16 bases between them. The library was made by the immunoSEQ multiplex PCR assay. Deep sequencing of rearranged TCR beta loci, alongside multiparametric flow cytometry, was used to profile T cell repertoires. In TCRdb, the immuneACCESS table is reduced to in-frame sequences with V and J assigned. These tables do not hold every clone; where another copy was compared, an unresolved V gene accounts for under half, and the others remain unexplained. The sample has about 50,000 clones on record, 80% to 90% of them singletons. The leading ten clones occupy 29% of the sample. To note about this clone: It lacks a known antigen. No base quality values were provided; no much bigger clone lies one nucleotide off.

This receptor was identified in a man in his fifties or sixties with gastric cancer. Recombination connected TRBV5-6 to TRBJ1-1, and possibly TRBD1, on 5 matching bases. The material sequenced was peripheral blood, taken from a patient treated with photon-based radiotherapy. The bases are TGTGCCAGCAGTTTTATGACAGTCCGAAACACTGAAGCTTTCTTT. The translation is CASSFMTVRNTEAFF.